These 10 T cell receptor beta chains were all obtained from the same sample, sequenced in a study of cytomegalovirus exposure and HLA in healthy donors. 60 Vbeta and 13 Jbeta primers were used in PCR. Measured with immunoSEQ multiplex PCR; TCRdb has only the in-frame clones, and not every one. In the table there are 140,000 to 150,000 clones, roughly four fifths of which are singletons. Sequenced material: PBMCs. The receptors stem from a male donor in good health and CMV-seronegative.

J is TRBJ2-7 and V is TRBV19, with 10 nucleotides matching TRBD1. With V trimmed by 5 bases and J by 0 bases, 4 bases remained unmatched. From germline, CDR1 is LNHDA and CDR2 SQIVND (reference sequence). The CDR3 is 15 amino acids. The DNA of the CDR3 is TGTGCCAGTAGTCCCCGGGACAGGGGCTCCTACGAGCAGTACTTC. This sequence encodes CASSPRDRGSYEQYF.

This chain uses TRBV4-3 with TRBJ2-3; D call uncertain. There are 14 residues in the CDR3. Germline CDR1 LGHNA, CDR2 YSLEER. V was clipped by 1 base and J by 0 bases, with 5 bases between them. The CDR3 region has the DNA TGCGCCAGCAGCCAAGTTCGGAGCACAGATACGCAGTATTTT. Protein product: CASSQVRSTDTQYF.

The chain combines TRBV7-3 with TRBJ2-3; 11 bases agree with TRBD2. The CDR3 covers 17 residues. V was clipped by 0 bases and J by 3 bases; unmatched bases: 5. Germline-derived CDR1 and CDR2 are SGHTA and FQGTGA. CDR3 region: CASSLTSGRVRTDTQYF. The CDR3 DNA is TGTGCCAGCAGCTTAACTAGCGGGAGGGTCCGGACAGATACGCAGTATTTT.

This clone has just a few counts. This chain joins TRBV5-4 and TRBJ1-4; maybe TRBD1 (5 bases). Germline V gene data show CDR1 as SGHNT and CDR2 as YYREEE (reference sequence). The germline V and J ends were trimmed by 3 bases and 7 bases, with 19 bases remaining between them. This CDR3 has 16 amino acids. DNA of the CDR3: TGTGCCAGCAGCTGGGGGACTCCCGGTACTGGTGAAAAACTGTTTTTT. Translation: CASSWGTPGTGEKLFF.

The chain employs TRBV10-3 and TRBJ1-5, with 8 bases fitting TRBD1. There are 15 residues in the CDR3. CDR1 ENHRY and CDR2 SYGVKD come from the germline V gene. Trimming took 4 bases from V and 2 from J; bases not matched to a gene: 4. The chain's CDR3 is CAISGADRGNQPQHF. CDR3 coding DNA: TGTGCCATCAGTGGGGCGGACAGGGGCAATCAGCCCCAGCATTTT.

The chain recombines TRBV19 with TRBJ2-7; maybe TRBD2 (6 bases). The CDR3 is 12 residues long. CDR1 is LNHDA and CDR2 is SQIVND in the germline V gene (reference sequence). Trimming left V 6 bases short and J 6 bases short, with 12 bases between. In DNA, the CDR3 is TGTGCCAGTAGCCTCGACGGGGGCGAGCAGTACTTC. It specifies CASSLDGGEQYF.

The chain joins TRBV27 to TRBJ1-1; D perhaps matches TRBD1 (5 bases). Germline CDR1 is MNHEY and CDR2 is SMNVEV (reference sequence). V shed 4 bases and J shed 10 bases, with 25 bases lying between them. This CDR3 spans 16 amino acids. CDR3 coding DNA: TGTGCCAGCAGTTCGGCAAGACTTTCGTACACCCAGGGAGCTTTCTTT. Its protein product is CASSSARLSYTQGAFF.

The sample holds one count of this clone. This chain links TRBV7-9 with TRBJ2-1, with D perhaps TRBD2 (7 bases). V lost 6 bases to trimming and J lost 3 bases, with 21 bases between them. The V gene's germline CDR1 is SEHNR and CDR2 FQNEAQ (reference sequence). This CDR3 spans 17 amino acids. The CDR3 reads CASSLGGLALVYNEQFF. Written as DNA, the CDR3 is TGTGCCAGCAGTTTGGGGGGGCTAGCGCTTGTCTACAATGAGCAGTTCTTC. The full variable domain, completed using reference TRBV7-9 and TRBJ2-1, is DTGVSQNPRHKITKRGQNVTFRCDPISEHNRLYWYRQTLGQGPEFLTYFQNEAQLEKSRLLSDRFSAERPKGSFSTLEIQRTEQGDSAMYLCASSLGGLALVYNEQFFGPGTRLTVL.

The chain is built from TRBV2 and TRBJ1-2, with D possibly matching TRBD1 (5 bases). Germline V lookup: CDR1 SNHLY, CDR2 FYNNEI. The CDR3 is made up of 11 amino acids. V gave up 7 bases and J gave up 8 bases, with 11 bases separating them. The chain's CDR3 is CASTPWGGYTF. CDR3 nucleotide sequence: TGTGCCAGCACCCCGTGGGGCGGCTACACCTTC.

The gene calls are TRBV7-9 and TRBJ2-7; TRBD1 matches 9 bases. The CDR3 covers 15 residues. Trimming took 5 bases from V and 2 from J; bases not matched to a gene: 7. Germline assignment: CDR1 SEHNR and CDR2 FQNEAQ (reference sequence). For the CDR3, the DNA is TGTGCCAGCAGCCCAGGGACAGGGACCACCTACGAGCAGTACTTC. This sequence encodes CASSPGTGTTYEQYF. Using reference TRBV7-9 and TRBJ2-7 for the parts outside the CDR3, the full variable domain is DTGVSQNPRHKITKRGQNVTFRCDPISEHNRLYWYRQTLGQGPEFLTYFQNEAQLEKSRLLSDRFSAERPKGSFSTLEIQRTEQGDSAMYLCASSPGTGTTYEQYFGPGTRLTVT.